These 5 T cell receptor beta chains were sequenced from one sample in a study of CXCR3-negative and CXCR3-positive naive CD8 T cells. Each TRB cDNA library was prepared by 5' RACE (with UMI labels). Reprocessing the 5' RACE reads, TCRdb reports a single entry for every CDR3 protein and omits DNA. Its table records more than 50,000 distinct CDR3 sequences. The specimen was naive CXCR3- CD8+ T cells from blood. Subset specified: CD45RO-CCR7+CD27+CD95- naive CD8+ T cells lacking CXCR3 (TNR3-). These TCRs come from a human donor in good health. Some clones in this sample may be carry-over from other donors' samples.

The chain is built from TRBV6-2 or TRBV6-3 and TRBJ2-7; the TCRdb D gene call, TRBD2, has no DNA to confirm it. The germline V gene has CDR1 MNHEY and CDR2 SVGEGT. The CDR3 is 13 residues long. The CDR3: CAIEGRLLNEQYF.

The genes are TRBV6-2 or TRBV6-3 and TRBJ2-7; TCRdb reports TRBD1, a call that lacks DNA to check it against. Looked up from germline, CDR1 is MNHEY and CDR2 is SVGEGT. The CDR3 runs 14 residues. This CDR3 is CASRWDVSRHEQYF.

V and J are TRBV5-1 and TRBJ1-1; TCRdb gives TRBD1 as the D gene, but with no DNA this cannot be confirmed. Germline CDR1 and CDR2: SGHRS and YFSETQ. The CDR3 runs to 15 residues. CDR3 sequence reads: CASSLRPGLTSEAFF.

The V call is TRBV28, the J call TRBJ1-3; TCRdb outputs TRBD1, but without DNA this stays unchecked. Germline CDR1 and CDR2: MDHEN and SYDVKM. CDR3 length equals 16 residues. CDR3 residues: CASSFITGLNGNTIYF.

This chain uses TRBV6-2 or TRBV6-3 with TRBJ2-7; TCRdb indicates TRBD2, and absent DNA this call remains unverified. The CDR3 runs to 16 residues. CDR1 MNHEY and CDR2 SVGEGT come from the germline V gene. The CDR3: CASSYSGLAPSYEQYF.